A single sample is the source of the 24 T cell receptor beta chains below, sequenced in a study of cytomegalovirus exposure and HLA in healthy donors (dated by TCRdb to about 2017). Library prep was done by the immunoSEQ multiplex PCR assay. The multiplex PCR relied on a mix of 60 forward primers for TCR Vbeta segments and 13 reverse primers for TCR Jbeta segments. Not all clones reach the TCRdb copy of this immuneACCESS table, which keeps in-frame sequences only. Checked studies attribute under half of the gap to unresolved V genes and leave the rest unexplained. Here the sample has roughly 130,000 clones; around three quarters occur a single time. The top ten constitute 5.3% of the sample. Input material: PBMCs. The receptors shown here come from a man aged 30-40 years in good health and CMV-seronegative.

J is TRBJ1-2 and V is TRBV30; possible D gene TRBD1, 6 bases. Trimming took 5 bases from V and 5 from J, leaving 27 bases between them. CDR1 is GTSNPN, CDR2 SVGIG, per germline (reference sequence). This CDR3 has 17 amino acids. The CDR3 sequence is CAWGSRMGTRKGYGYTF. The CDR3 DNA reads TGTGCCTGGGGATCCCGGATGGGGACACGGAAGGGTTATGGCTACACCTTC.

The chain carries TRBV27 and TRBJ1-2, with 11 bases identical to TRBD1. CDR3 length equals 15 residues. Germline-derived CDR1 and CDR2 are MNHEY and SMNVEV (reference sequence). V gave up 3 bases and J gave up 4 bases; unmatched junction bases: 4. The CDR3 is CASSLSGQGVYGYTF. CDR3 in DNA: TGTGCCAGCAGTTTGTCGGGACAGGGGGTCTATGGCTACACCTTC.

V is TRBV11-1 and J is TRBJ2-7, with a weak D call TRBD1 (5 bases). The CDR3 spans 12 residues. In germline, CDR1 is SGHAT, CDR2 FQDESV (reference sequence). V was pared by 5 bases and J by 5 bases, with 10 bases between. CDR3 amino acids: CASSPRQNEQYF. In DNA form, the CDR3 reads TGTGCCAGCAGCCCCAGACAGAACGAGCAGTACTTC.

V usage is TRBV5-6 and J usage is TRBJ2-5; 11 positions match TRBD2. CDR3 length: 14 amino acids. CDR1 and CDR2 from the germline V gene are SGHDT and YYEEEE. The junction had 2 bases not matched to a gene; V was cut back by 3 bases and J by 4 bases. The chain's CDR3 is CASSSGLAGETQYF. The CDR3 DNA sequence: TGTGCCAGCAGCTCCGGACTAGCGGGAGAGACCCAGTACTTC.

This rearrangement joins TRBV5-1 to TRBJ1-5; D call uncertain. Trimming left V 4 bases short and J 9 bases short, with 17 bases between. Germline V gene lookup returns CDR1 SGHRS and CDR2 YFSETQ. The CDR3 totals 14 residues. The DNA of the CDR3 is TGCGCCAGCAGCCCCGGGGAGCGCGGAGGGCCCCAGCATTTT. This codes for CASSPGERGGPQHF.

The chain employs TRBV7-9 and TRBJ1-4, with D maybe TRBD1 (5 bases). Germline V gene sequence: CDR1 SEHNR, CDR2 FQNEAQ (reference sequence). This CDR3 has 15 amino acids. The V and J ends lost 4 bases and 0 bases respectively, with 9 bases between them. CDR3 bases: TGTGCCAGCAGCTCAACAGGAGCAACTAATGAAAAACTGTTTTTT. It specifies CASSSTGATNEKLFF. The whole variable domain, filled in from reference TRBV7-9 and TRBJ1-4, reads DTGVSQNPRHKITKRGQNVTFRCDPISEHNRLYWYRQTLGQGPEFLTYFQNEAQLEKSRLLSDRFSAERPKGSFSTLEIQRTEQGDSAMYLCASSSTGATNEKLFFGSGTQLSVL.

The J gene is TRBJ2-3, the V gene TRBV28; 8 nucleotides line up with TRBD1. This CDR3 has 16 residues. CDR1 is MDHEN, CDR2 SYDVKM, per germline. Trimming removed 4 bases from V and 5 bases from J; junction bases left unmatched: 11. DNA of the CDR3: TGTGCCAGCAGTTCCACCGGGACAGGAACCATAGATACGCAGTATTTT. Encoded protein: CASSSTGTGTIDTQYF.

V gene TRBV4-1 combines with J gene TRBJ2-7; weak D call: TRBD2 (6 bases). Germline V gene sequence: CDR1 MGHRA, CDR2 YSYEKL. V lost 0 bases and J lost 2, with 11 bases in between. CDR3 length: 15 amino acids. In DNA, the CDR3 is TGCGCCAGCAGCCAAGAACGGCGGGGCCCCTACGAGCAGTACTTC. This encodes CASSQERRGPYEQYF.

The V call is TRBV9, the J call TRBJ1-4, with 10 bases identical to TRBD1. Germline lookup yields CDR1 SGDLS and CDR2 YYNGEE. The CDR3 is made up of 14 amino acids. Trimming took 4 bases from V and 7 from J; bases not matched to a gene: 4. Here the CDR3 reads CASSLGTGAEKLFF. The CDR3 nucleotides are TGTGCCAGCAGCCTGGGGACAGGGGCTGAAAAACTGTTTTTT.

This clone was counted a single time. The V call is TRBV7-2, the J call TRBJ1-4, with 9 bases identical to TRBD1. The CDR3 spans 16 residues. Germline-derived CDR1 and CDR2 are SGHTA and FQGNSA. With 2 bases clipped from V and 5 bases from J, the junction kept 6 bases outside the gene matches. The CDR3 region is CASSLKVGTGNEKLFF. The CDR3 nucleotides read TGTGCCAGCAGCTTAAAAGTCGGGACAGGGAATGAAAAACTGTTTTTT.

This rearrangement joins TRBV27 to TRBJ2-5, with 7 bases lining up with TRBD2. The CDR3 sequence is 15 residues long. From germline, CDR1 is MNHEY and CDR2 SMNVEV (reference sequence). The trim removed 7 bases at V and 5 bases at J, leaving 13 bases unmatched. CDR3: CASTRDSRGGETQYF. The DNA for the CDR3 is TGTGCCAGCACCCGGGACTCGCGGGGAGGGGAGACCCAGTACTTC.

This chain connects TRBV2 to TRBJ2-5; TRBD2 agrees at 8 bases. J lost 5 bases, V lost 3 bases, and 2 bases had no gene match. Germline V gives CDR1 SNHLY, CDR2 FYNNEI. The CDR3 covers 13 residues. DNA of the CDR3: TGTGCCAGCAGTGAGGAGCGGGGGGAGACCCAGTACTTC. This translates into CASSEERGETQYF.

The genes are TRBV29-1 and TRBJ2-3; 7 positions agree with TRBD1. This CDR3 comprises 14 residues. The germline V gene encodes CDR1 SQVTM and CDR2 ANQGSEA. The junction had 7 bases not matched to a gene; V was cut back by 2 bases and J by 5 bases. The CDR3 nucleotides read TGCAGCGTTGAAATAGGGGGCCTGGGAGATACGCAGTATTTT. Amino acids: CSVEIGGLGDTQYF.

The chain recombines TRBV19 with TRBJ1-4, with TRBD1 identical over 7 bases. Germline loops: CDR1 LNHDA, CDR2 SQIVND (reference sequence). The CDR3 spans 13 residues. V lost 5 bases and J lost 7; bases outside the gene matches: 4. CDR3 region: CASSSRDSEKLFF. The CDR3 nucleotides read TGTGCCAGTAGTTCCCGGGACAGTGAAAAACTGTTTTTT.

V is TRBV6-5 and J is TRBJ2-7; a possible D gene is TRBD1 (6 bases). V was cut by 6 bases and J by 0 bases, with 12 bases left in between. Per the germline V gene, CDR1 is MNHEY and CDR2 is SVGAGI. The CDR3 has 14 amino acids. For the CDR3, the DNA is TGTGCCAGCAGGCTTGGGACAACCTCCTACGAGCAGTACTTC. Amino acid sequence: CASRLGTTSYEQYF.

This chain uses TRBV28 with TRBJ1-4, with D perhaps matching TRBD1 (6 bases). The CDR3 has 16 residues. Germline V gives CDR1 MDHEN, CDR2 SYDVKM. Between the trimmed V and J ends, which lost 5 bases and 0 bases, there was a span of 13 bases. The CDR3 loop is CASSTGTLATNEKLFF. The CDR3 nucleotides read TGTGCCAGCAGTACCGGGACACTTGCAACTAATGAAAAACTGTTTTTT.

The DNA for the CDR3 is TGTGCCTGGAGTCCAGCCGGGGTGCAGCCCCAGCATTTT. It yields the protein CAWSPAGVQPQHF. The chain carries TRBV30 and TRBJ1-5; D gene unclear. The CDR3 spans 13 residues. CDR1 and CDR2 from the germline V gene are GTSNPN and SVGIG (reference sequence). Trimming removed 2 bases from V and 7 bases from J, with 12 bases in between. Looking up the rest from reference TRBV30 and TRBJ1-5 gives the full variable domain: SQTIHQWPATLVQPVGSPLSLECTVEGTSNPNLYWYRQAAGRGLQLLFYSVGIGQISSEVPQNLSASRPQDRQFILSSKKLLLSDSGFYLCAWSPAGVQPQHFGDGTRLSIL.

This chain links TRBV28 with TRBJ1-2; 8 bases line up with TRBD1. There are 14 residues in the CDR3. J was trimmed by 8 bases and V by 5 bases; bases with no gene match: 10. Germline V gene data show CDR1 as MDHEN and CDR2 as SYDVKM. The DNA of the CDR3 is TGTGCCAGCAGTGGGAGGACAGGGCTACGGGGCTACACCTTC. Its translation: CASSGRTGLRGYTF.

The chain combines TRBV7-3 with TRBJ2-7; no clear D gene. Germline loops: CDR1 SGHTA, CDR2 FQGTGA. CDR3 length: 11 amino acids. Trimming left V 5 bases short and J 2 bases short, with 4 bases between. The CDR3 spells CASSVAYEQYF. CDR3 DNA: TGTGCCAGCAGCGTCGCCTACGAGCAGTACTTC.

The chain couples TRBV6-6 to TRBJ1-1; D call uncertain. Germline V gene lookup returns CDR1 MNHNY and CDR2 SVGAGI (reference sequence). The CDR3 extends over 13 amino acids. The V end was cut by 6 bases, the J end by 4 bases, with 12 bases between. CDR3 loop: CASSANRGTEAFF. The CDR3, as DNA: TGTGCCAGCAGCGCGAATCGGGGCACTGAAGCTTTCTTT.

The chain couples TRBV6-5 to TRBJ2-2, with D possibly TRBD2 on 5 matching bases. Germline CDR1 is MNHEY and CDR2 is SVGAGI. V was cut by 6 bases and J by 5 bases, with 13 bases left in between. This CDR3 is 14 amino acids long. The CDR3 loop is CASSTDRGTGELFF. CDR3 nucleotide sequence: TGTGCCAGCAGCACCGACCGGGGAACCGGGGAGCTGTTTTTT.

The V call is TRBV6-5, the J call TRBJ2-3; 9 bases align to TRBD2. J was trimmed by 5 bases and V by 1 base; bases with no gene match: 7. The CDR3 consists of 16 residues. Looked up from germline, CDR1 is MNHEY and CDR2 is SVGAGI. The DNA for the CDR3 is TGTGCCAGCAGTTACTTGCCTAGCGGGGCAGGAGATACGCAGTATTTT. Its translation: CASSYLPSGAGDTQYF.

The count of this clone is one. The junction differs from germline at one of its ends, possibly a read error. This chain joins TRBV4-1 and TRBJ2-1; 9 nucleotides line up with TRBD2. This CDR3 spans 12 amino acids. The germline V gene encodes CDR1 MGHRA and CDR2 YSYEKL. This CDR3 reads CASQGFGTSRVF. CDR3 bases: TGCGCCAGCCAGGGGTTTGGGACTAGCCGTGTCTTC.

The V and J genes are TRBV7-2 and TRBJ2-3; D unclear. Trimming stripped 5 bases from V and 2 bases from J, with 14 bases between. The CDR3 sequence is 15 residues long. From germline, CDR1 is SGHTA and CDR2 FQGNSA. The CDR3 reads CASSLSTLATDTQYF. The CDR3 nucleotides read TGTGCCAGCAGCCTATCCACTCTCGCCACAGATACGCAGTATTTT.